Shown below are 11 T cell receptor beta chains from a single sample sequenced in a study of blood T cell repertoires in COVID-19. Produced via immunoSEQ multiplex PCR; TCRdb's table is partial and in-frame only. This sample has 90,000 to 150,000 clones, with approximately 86% found just once. Sequencing input: peripheral blood. The receptor set was obtained from a woman between 50 and 59 years old with active or convalescent COVID-19.

J is TRBJ2-2 and V is TRBV19; 7 nucleotides line up with TRBD1. The CDR3 has 15 amino acids. Trimming took 3 bases from V and 3 from J; bases not matched to a gene: 4. Per germline, CDR1 LNHDA and CDR2 SQIVND (reference sequence). CDR3 DNA: TGTGCCAGTAGTATGAGGGGGCTGGACACCGGGGAGCTGTTTTTT. Translation gives CASSMRGLDTGELFF.

This clone was detected once. The J gene is TRBJ2-7, the V gene TRBV6-5; 7 bases agree with TRBD2. The CDR3 is 15 residues long. V lost 6 bases, J lost 7 bases, and 15 bases stayed unmatched. Germline V gene data show CDR1 as MNHEY and CDR2 as SVGAGI. CDR3 nucleotide sequence: TGTGCCAGCAGGGCCGGGCCTAGCGGAACTACGGAGCAGTACTTC. This translates into CASRAGPSGTTEQYF.

The chain is built from TRBV18 and TRBJ1-1, with 8 bases that match TRBD1. The germline V gene has CDR1 KGHSH and CDR2 LQKENI. V lost 4 bases to trimming and J lost 4 bases; unmatched junction nucleotides: 14. The CDR3 is made up of 17 amino acids. The CDR3 nucleotides are TGTGCCAGCTCACTCGTACCCAACAGGGGGACGAGCACTGAAGCTTTCTTT. Translating it yields CASSLVPNRGTSTEAFF.

The V call is TRBV7-9, the J call TRBJ2-5, with 8 bases identical to TRBD2. With 5 bases clipped from V and 5 bases from J, the junction kept 7 bases outside the gene matches. Per the germline V gene, CDR1 is SEHNR and CDR2 is FQNEAQ (reference sequence). CDR3 length: 14 residues. The CDR3 coding sequence is TGTGCCAGCAGCCCCGGACTAGCCGTTGAGACCCAGTACTTC. Protein: CASSPGLAVETQYF.

The V call is TRBV7-3, the J call TRBJ2-1, with 14 bases lining up with TRBD2. Germline lookup yields CDR1 SGHTA and CDR2 FQGTGA. The CDR3 runs to 18 residues. Losses at the gene ends were 4 bases for V and 2 bases for J; bases not matched to a gene: 7. The CDR3 spells CASSSRTSGRFPYNEQFF. CDR3 bases: TGTGCCAGCAGCTCCCGGACTAGCGGGAGGTTCCCCTACAATGAGCAGTTCTTC.

V gene TRBV20-1 combines with J gene TRBJ1-1; D is possibly TRBD1 (5 bases). V dropped 4 bases and J dropped 7 bases, with 10 bases sitting between them. Germline-derived CDR1 and CDR2 are DFQATT and SNEGSKA (reference sequence). This CDR3 has 11 amino acids. The DNA for the CDR3 is TGCAGTGCTATTCGACAGATTGAAGCTTTCTTT. It codes for CSAIRQIEAFF.

The table lists this clone with a few counts. The J gene is TRBJ2-7, the V gene TRBV9; 13 nucleotides match TRBD2. The CDR3 has 15 amino acids. Germline V gene lookup returns CDR1 SGDLS and CDR2 YYNGEE. J was trimmed by 2 bases and V by 3 bases; bases with no gene match: 2. The CDR3 DNA follows: TGTGCCAGCAGCGCGGGGACTAGCGGGACCTACGAGCAGTACTTC. Protein sequence: CASSAGTSGTYEQYF.

The chain combines TRBV4-2 with TRBJ1-1; D gene ambiguous. This CDR3 has 14 amino acids. Germline V gives CDR1 LGHNA, CDR2 YNFKEQ. Trimming removed 0 bases from V and 3 bases from J, with 8 bases in between. The CDR3 here is CASSQEYRDTEAFF. CDR3 DNA sequence: TGTGCCAGCAGCCAAGAATACAGAGACACTGAAGCTTTCTTT.

The chain recombines TRBV5-1 with TRBJ2-1, with TRBD2 matching over 12 bases. With V trimmed by 2 bases and J by 8 bases, 14 bases remained unmatched. CDR3 length equals 18 residues. CDR1 SGHRS and CDR2 YFSETQ come from the germline V gene. The chain's CDR3 is CASSLRGGLAGLRDEQFF. The CDR3 region has the DNA TGCGCCAGCAGCTTACGAGGCGGACTAGCGGGGTTAAGGGATGAGCAGTTCTTC.

This sequence joins TRBV13 and TRBJ1-4; maybe TRBD1 (5 bases). V gave up 6 bases and J gave up 6 bases, with 17 bases separating them. The CDR3 covers 15 residues. CDR1 and CDR2 from the germline V gene are PRHDT and FYEKMQ (reference sequence). CDR3 DNA: TGTGCCAGCAGAGGGCGGCAGGGCTTCGATGAAAAACTGTTTTTT. This codes for CASRGRQGFDEKLFF.

The J gene is TRBJ1-6, the V gene TRBV30, with a possible D match to TRBD1 (6 bases). Deletions cut 0 bases from V and 5 bases from J, with 14 bases between. The CDR3 has 16 residues. Germline assignment: CDR1 GTSNPN and CDR2 SVGIG (reference sequence). The CDR3 spells CAWSVWRGADNSPLHF. Here the CDR3 DNA reads TGTGCCTGGAGTGTATGGCGGGGGGCAGATAATTCACCCCTCCACTTT.